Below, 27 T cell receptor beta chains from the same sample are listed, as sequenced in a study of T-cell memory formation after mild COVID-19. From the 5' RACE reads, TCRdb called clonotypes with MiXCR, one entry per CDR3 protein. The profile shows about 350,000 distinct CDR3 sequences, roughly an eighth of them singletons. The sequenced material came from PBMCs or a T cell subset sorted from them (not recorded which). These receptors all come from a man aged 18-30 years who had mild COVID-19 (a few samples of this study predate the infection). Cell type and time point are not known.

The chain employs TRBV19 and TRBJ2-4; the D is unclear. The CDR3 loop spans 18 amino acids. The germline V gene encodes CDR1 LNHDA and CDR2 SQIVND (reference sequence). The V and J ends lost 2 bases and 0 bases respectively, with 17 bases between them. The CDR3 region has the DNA TGTGCCAGTAGTATAAGGACCACCCGGTGGGGAGCCAAAAACATTCAGTACTTC. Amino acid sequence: CASSIRTTRWGAKNIQYF.

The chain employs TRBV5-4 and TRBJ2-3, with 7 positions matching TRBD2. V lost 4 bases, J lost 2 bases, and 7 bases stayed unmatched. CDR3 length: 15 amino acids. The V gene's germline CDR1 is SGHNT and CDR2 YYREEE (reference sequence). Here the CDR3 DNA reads TGTGCCAGCAGCGTCGGGACTACAAACACAGATACGCAGTATTTT. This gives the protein CASSVGTTNTDTQYF.

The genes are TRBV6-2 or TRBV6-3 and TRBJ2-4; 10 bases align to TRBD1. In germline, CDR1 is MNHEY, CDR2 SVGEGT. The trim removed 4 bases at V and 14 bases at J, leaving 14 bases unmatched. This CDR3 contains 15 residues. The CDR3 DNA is TGTGCCAGCAGTTCGACCTTTGACAGGGGGCTGATAGAGTACTTC. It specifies CASSSTFDRGLIEYF.

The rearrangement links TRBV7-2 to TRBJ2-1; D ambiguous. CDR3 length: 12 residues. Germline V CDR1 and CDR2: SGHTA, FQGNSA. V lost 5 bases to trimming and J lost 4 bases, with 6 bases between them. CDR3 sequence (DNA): TGTGCCAGCAGCATGCAATACAATGAGCAGTTCTTC. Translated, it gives CASSMQYNEQFF.

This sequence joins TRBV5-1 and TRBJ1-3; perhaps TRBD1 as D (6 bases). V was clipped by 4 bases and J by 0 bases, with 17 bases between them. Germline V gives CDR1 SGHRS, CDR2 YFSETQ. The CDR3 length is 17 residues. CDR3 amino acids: CASSKQGVPSSGNTIYF. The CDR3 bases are TGCGCCAGCAGCAAACAGGGAGTCCCTAGCTCTGGAAACACCATATATTTT.

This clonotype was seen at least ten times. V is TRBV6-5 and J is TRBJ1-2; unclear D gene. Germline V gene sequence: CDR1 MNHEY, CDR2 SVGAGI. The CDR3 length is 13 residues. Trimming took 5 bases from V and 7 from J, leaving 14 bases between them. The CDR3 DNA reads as TGTGCCAGCAGTAAGGTTCCTTCCCCTGGCTACACCTTC. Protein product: CASSKVPSPGYTF.

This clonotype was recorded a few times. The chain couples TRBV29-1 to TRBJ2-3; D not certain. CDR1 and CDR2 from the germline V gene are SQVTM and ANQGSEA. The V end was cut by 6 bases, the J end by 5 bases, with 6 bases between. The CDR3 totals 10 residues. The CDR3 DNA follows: TGCAGCGTGTGGGGAGATACGCAGTATTTT. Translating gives CSVWGDTQYF.

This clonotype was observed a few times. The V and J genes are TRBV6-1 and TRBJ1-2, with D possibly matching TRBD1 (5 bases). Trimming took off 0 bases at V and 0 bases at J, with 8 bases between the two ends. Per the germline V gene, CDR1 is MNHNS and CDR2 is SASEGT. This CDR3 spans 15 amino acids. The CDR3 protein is CASSEAPGANYGYTF. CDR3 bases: TGTGCCAGCAGTGAAGCTCCGGGGGCTAACTATGGCTACACCTTC.

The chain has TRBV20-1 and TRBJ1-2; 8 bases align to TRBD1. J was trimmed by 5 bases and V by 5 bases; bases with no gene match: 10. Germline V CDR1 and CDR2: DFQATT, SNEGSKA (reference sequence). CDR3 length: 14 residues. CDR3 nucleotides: TGCAGTGCTGCCCTCGGGACAGGAGATTATGGCTACACCTTC. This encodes CSAALGTGDYGYTF.

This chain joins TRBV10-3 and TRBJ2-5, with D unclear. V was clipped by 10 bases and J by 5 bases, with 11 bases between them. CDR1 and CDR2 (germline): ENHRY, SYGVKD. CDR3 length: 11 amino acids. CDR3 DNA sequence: TGTGCCACCCGAGGTGCGGAGACCCAGTACTTC. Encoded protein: CATRGAETQYF.

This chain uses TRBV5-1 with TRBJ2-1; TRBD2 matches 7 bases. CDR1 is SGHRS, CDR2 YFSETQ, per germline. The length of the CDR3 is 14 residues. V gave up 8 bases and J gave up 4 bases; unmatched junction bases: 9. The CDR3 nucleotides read TGCGCCAGTGCGAAAGCGGGGAGGTACAATGAGCAGTTCTTC. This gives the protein CASAKAGRYNEQFF.

The CDR3, as DNA: TGTGCCAGCAGCCCGCGGACTAGCGGGGGCTCCTACGAGCAGTACTTC. Translation: CASSPRTSGGSYEQYF. The chain has TRBV7-2 and TRBJ2-7; TRBD2 aligns across 13 bases. Unmatched junction bases numbered 4, after V lost 5 bases and J lost 0 bases. The CDR3 covers 16 residues. Germline assignment: CDR1 SGHTA and CDR2 FQGNSA.

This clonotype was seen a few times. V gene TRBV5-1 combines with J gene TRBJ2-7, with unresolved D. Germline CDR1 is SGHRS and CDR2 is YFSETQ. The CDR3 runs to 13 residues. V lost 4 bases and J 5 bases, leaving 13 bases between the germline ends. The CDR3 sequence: CASSPFRVDEQYF. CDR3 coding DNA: TGCGCCAGCAGCCCCTTTCGGGTGGACGAGCAGTACTTC.

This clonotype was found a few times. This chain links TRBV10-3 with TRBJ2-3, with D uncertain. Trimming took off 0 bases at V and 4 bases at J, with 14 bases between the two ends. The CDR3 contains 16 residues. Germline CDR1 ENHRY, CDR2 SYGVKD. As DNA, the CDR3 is TGTGCCATCAGTGAGTCGATAGGGAATCGGGCAGATACGCAGTATTTT. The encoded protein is CAISESIGNRADTQYF.

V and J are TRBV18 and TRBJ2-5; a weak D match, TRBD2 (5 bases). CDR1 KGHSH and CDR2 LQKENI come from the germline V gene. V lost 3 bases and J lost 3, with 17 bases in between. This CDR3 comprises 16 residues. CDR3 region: CASSPGVGGFKETQYF. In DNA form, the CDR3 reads TGTGCCAGCTCACCGGGAGTCGGCGGGTTTAAAGAGACCCAGTACTTC.

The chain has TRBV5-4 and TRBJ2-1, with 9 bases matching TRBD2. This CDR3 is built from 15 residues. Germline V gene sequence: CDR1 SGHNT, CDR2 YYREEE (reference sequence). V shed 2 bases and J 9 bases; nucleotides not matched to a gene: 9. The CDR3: CASSLSSRGGGEQFF. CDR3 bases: TGTGCCAGCAGCTTATCGTCGCGGGGGGGCGGTGAGCAGTTCTTC.

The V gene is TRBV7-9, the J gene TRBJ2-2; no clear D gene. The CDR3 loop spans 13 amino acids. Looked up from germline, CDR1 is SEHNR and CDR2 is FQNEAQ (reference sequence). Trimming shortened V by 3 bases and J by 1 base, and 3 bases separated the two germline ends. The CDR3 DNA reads TGTGCCAGCAGCTTGGAGAACACCGGGGAGCTGTTTTTT. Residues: CASSLENTGELFF.

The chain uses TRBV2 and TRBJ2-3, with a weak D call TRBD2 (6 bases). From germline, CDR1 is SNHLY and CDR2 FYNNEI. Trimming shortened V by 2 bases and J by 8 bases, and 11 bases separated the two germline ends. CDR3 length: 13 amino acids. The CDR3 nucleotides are TGTGCCAGCAGTGAATTCGTGGGGGGTACGCAGTATTTT. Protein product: CASSEFVGGTQYF.

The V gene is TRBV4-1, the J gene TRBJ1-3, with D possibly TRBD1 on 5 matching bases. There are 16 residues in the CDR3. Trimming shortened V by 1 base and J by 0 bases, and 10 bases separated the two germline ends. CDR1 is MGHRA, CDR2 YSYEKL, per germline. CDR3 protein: CASSQVGTISGNTIYF. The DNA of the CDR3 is TGCGCCAGCAGCCAAGTTGGGACTATCTCTGGAAACACCATATATTTT.

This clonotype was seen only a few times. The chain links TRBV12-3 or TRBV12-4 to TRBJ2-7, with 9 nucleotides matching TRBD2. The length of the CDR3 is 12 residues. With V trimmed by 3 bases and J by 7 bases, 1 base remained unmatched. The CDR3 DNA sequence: TGTGCCAGCAGTTTTGCGGGGGGGGAGCAGTACGTC. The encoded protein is CASSFAGGEQYV.

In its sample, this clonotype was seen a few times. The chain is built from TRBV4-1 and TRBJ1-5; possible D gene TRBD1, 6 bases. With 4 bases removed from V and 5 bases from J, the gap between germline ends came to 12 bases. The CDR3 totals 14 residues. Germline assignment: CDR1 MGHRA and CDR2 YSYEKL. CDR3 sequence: CASSRHRVDQPQHF. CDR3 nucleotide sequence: TGCGCCAGCAGCCGACACAGGGTCGATCAGCCCCAGCATTTT.

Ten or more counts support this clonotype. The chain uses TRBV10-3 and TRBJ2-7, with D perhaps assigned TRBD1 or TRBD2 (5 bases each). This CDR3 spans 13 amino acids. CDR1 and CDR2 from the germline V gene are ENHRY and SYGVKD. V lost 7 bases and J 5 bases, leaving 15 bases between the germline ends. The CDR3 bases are TGTGCCATCAACCGAGGGCAGGGCGACGAGCAGTACTTC. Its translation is CAINRGQGDEQYF.

In DNA, the CDR3 is TGCGCCAGCAGCGGCCGAAAGGGCCCGAACACCGGGGAGCTGTTTTTT. Translating it yields CASSGRKGPNTGELFF. The V call is TRBV4-3, the J call TRBJ2-2; D is uncertain. CDR1 LGHNA and CDR2 YSLEER come from the germline V gene. This CDR3 comprises 16 residues. V was shortened by 5 bases and J by 0 bases, with 13 bases between the two germline ends.

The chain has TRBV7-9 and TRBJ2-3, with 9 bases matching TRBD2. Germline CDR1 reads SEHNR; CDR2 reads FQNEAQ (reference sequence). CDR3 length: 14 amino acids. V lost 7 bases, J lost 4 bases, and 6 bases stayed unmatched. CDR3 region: CASIASGDADTQYF. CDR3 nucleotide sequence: TGTGCCAGCATCGCTAGCGGGGACGCAGATACGCAGTATTTT.

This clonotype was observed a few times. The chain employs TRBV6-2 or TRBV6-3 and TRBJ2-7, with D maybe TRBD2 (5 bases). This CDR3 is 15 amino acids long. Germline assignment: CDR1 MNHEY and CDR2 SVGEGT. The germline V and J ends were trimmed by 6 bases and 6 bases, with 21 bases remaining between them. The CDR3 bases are TGTGCCAGCAGAGATACGCCGGGGAGTTCGGGCGAGCAGTACTTC. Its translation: CASRDTPGSSGEQYF.

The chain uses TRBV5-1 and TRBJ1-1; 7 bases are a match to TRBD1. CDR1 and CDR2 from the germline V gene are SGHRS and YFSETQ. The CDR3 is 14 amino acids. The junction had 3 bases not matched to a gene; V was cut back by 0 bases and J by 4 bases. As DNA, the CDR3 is TGCGCCAGCAGCTTGGGACAGGGATCCACTGAAGCTTTCTTT. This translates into CASSLGQGSTEAFF.

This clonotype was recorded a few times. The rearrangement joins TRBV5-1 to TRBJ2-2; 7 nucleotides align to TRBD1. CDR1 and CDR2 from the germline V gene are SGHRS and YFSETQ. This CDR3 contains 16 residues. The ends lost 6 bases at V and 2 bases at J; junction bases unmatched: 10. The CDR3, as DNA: TGCGCCAGCACCGCCCTTTACAGGGGAAACACCGGGGAGCTGTTTTTT. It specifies CASTALYRGNTGELFF.